Listed below are T cell receptor beta chains from one sample, sequenced in a study of tumor-infiltrating lymphocytes in primary liver carcinoma. In TCRdb, the multiplex PCR reads were re-called with MiXCR into one record per CDR3 protein. The sample has some 180,000 distinct CDR3 sequences, approximately 80% seen once. Input material: tumor tissue from primary liver carcinoma. The source is a man aged 35-49 years with primary liver carcinoma and hepatitis B virus infection. The CDR3 runs from the conserved cysteine through the conserved F or W. Each record gives: V gene, clone size, D gene, J gene, CDR3 protein, CDR3 DNA. D genes are given only for firm matches. Clone size is given for some rows only: seen once, a few or many times, or a class if the clone is expanded.

V: TRBV6-2/TRBV6-3; size: few; D: NA; J: TRBJ1-1; CDR3: CASSYSPYRVGTEASF; DNA: TGTGCCAGCAGTTACTCACCTTACAGGGTAGGGACTGAAGCTTCCTTT
V: TRBV6-6; size: NA; D: TRBD1; J: TRBJ2-3; CDR3: CASKSTGGGDTQYF; DNA: TGTGCTAGCAAGTCTACAGGGGGTGGAGATACGCAGTATTTT
V: TRBV29-1; size: NA; D: TRBD1; J: TRBJ1-5; CDR3: CRVGGQGNQPQHF; DNA: TGCCGCGTTGGGGGACAGGGGAATCAGCCCCAGCATTTC
V: TRBV5-5; size: NA; D: NA; J: TRBJ2-7; CDR3: CTSNLASSGPYEQYF; DNA: TGTACCAGCAACTTGGCATCTTCTGGTCCCTACGAGCAGTACTTC
V: TRBV6-6; size: NA; D: TRBD1; J: TRBJ1-6; CDR3: CASSLGTGRISPLHF; DNA: TGTGCGAGCAGTCTCGGGACAGGGCGCATTTCACCCCTCCACTTT
V: TRBV6-1; size: NA; D: NA; J: TRBJ1-1; CDR3: CASRGPSMNTEAFF; DNA: TGTGCCAGCAGGGGACCTTCTATGAACACTGAAGCATTCTTT
V: TRBV11-3; size: NA; D: NA; J: TRBJ2-1; CDR3: CASSPRSMDEQFF; DNA: TGTGCTAGCAGCCCGCGATCCATGGATGAGCAGTTCTTC
V: TRBV11-2; size: NA; D: NA; J: TRBJ2-6; CDR3: CGSSMGGDMGISLSGANVLTF; DNA: TGTGGCAGCAGCATGGGAGGAGACATGGGTATTTCCCTCTCTGGGGCCAACGTCCTAACTTTC
V: TRBV29-1; size: NA; D: NA; J: TRBJ1-1; CDR3: CSVIRTSGSEAFF; DNA: TGCAGCGTTATAAGGACCTCAGGCTCCGAAGCATTCTTT
V: TRBV4-2; size: NA; D: NA; J: TRBJ2-7; CDR3: CASSQDKGSGYKGYF; DNA: TGTGCCAGCAGCCAAGATAAGGGGAGCGGCTACAAGGGATACTTC
V: TRBV5-5; size: NA; D: NA; J: TRBJ2-3; CDR3: CANSLGSSETDTQYF; DNA: TGTGCCAACAGCTTGGGGAGTAGCGAAACAGATACGCAGTATTTT